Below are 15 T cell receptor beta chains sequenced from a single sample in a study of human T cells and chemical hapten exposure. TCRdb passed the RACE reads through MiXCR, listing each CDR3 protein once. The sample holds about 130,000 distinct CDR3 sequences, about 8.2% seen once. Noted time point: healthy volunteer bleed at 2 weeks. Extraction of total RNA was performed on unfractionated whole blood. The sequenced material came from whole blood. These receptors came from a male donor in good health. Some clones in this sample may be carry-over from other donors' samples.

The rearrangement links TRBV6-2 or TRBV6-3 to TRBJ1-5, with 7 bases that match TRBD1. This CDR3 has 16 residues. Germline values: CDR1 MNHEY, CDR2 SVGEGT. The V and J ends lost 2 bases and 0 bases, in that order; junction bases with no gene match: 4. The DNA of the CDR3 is TGTGCCAGCAGTTACGGGACAGCGAATAGCAATCAGCCCCAGCATTTT. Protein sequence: CASSYGTANSNQPQHF.

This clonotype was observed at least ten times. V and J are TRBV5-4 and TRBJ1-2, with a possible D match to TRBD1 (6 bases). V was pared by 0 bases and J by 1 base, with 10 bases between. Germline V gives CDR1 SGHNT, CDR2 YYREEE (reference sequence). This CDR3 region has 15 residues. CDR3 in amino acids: CASSLVGGSNYGYTF. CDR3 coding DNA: TGTGCCAGCAGCTTGGTGGGGGGCAGTAACTATGGCTACACCTTC.

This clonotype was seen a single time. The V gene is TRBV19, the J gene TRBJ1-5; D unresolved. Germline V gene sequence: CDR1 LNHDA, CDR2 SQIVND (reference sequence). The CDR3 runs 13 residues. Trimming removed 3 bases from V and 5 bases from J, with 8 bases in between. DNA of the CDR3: TGTGCCAGTAGTATCGCCGGTTATCAGCCCCAGCATTTT. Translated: CASSIAGYQPQHF.

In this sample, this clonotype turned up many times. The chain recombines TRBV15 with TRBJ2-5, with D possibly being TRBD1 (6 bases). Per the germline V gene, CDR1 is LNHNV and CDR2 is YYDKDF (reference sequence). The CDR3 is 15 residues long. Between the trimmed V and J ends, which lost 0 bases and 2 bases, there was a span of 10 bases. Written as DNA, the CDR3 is TGTGCCACCAGCAGAGATTTTGGGACACAAGAGACCCAGTACTTC. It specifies CATSRDFGTQETQYF. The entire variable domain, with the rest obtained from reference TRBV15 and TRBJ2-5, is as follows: DAMVIQNPRYQVTQFGKPVTLSCSQTLNHNVMYWYQQKSSQAPKLLFHYYDKDFNNEADTPDNFQSRRPNTSFCFLDIRSPGLGDTAMYLCATSRDFGTQETQYFGPGTRLLVL.

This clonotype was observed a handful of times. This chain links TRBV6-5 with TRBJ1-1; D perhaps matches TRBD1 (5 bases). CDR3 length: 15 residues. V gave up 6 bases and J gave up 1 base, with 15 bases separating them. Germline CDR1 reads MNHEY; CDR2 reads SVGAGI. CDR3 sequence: CASSPQVGGNTEAFF. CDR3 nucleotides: TGTGCCAGCAGCCCACAGGTCGGCGGGAACACTGAAGCTTTCTTT.

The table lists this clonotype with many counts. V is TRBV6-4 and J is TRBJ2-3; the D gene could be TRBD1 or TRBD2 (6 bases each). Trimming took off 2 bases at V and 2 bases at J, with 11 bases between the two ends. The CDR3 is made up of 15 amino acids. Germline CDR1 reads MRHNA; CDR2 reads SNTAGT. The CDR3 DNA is TGTGCCAGCAGTGACGGGACGGGGGCCACAGATACGCAGTATTTT. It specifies CASSDGTGATDTQYF.

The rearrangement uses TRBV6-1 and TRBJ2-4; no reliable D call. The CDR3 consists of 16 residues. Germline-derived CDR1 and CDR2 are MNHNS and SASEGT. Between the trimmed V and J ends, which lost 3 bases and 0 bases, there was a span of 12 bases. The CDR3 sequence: CASSEARSIAKNIQYF. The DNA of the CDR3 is TGTGCCAGCAGTGAGGCCCGGTCGATAGCCAAAAACATTCAGTACTTC.

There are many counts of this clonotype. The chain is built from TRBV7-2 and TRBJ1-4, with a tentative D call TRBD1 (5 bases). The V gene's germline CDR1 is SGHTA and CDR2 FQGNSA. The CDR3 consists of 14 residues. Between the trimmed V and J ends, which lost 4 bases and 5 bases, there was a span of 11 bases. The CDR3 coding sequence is TGTGCCAGCAGCTCGGACACCACGAATGAAAAACTGTTTTTT. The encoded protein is CASSSDTTNEKLFF.

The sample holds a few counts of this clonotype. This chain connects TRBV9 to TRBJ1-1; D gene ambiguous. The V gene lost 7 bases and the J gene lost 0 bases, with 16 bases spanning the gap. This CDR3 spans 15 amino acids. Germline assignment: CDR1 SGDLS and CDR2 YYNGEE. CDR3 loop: CASASSGTMNTEAFF. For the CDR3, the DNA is TGTGCCAGCGCTTCTTCGGGAACCATGAACACTGAAGCTTTCTTT.

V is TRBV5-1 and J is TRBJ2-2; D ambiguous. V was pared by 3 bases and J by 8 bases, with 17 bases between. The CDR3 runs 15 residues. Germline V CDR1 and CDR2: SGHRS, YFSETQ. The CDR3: CASSSITPSRGELFF. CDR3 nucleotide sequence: TGCGCCAGCAGCTCAATTACCCCCAGCCGGGGGGAGCTGTTTTTT.

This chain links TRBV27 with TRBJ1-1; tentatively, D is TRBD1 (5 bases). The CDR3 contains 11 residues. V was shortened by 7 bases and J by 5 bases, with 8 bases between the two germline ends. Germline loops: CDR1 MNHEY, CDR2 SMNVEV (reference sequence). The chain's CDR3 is CASNGGTEAFF. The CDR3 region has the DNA TGTGCCAGCAACGGGGGAACTGAAGCTTTCTTT.

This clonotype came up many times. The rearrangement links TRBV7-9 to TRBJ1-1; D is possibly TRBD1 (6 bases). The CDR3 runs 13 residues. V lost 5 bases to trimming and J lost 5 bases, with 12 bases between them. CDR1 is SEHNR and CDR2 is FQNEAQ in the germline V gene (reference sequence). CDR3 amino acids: CASSPFQGTEAFF. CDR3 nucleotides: TGTGCCAGCAGCCCATTCCAGGGGACTGAAGCTTTCTTT.

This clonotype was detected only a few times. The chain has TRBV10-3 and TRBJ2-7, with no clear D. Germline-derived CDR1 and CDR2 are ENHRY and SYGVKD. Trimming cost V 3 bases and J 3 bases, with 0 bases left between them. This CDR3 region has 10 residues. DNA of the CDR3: TGTGCCATCAGTGACTACGAGCAGTACTTC. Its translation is CAISDYEQYF.

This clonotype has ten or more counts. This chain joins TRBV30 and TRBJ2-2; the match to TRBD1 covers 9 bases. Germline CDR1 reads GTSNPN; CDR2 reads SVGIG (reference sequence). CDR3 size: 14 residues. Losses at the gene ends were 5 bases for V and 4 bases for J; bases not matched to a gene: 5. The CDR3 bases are TGTGCCTGGCTACCGGGACAGGGCACCGGGGAGCTGTTTTTT. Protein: CAWLPGQGTGELFF.

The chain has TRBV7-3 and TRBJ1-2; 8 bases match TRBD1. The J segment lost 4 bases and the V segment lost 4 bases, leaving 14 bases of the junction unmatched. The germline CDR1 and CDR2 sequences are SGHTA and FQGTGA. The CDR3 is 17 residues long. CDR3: CASSSYGGAGGVYGYTF. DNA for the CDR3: TGTGCCAGCAGCTCCTATGGTGGGGCAGGGGGCGTCTATGGCTACACCTTC.